This T cell receptor beta chain derives from a study of T cell clonality in common variable immunodeficiency. CDR1 KGHSH and CDR2 LQKENI come from the germline V gene. The CDR3 spans 14 residues. CVID and control samples used equivalent genomic DNA input. Measured with immunoSEQ multiplex PCR; TCRdb has only the in-frame clones, and not every one. The sample is made up of around 57,000 clones, none counted only once. Details on this clone: The CDR3 is cut off 3 residues early in the read; its end comes from the germline J gene.

The rearrangement links TRBV18 to TRBJ2-3; a possible D gene is TRBD2 (7 bases). Sample: peripheral blood mononuclear cells. The receptor comes from a person aged 18 to 70 in good health. The CDR3 region is CASRRWEGEETQYF. The covered CDR3 bases are TGTGCCAGCCGTCGCTGGGAGGGGGAGGAGACG.